This T cell receptor beta chain was found in a study of radiotherapy plus CTLA-4 blockade in lung cancer. Study-wide findings and caveats: After treatment with radiotherapy plus ipilimumab, TCR clones that came from the tumor expanded in blood.

Data came from immunoSEQ multiplex PCR; TCRdb stores just in-frame clones and leaves some out. The repertoire includes more than 95,000 clones, approximately 84% of them detected once, and about 5% sits in the top ten. The count of this clone is one. Its target is not known. This specimen was peripheral blood, taken from a patient treated with radiotherapy plus ipilimumab. This TCR came from a human donor with non-small cell lung cancer who had a partial response to radiotherapy plus ipilimumab.

The CDR3 DNA follows: TGTGCCAGCAGCCCTCGTGGAGCTAGCGTTGACAATGAGCAGTTCTTC. Amino acids: CASSPRGASVDNEQFF. V and J are TRBV9 and TRBJ2-1; possibly TRBD2 for D (6 bases). The length of the CDR3 is 16 residues. Trimming stripped 4 bases from V and 5 bases from J, with 19 bases between. Germline V gene sequence: CDR1 SGDLS, CDR2 YYNGEE.